This section outlines one T cell receptor (beta chain) sequence together with its context. The data were obtained in a study of blood T cell repertoires in COVID-19. Germline CDR1 is GTSNPN and CDR2 is SVGIG (reference sequence). The J segment lost 3 bases and the V segment lost 7 bases, leaving 5 bases of the junction unmatched. This CDR3 is 12 amino acids long. Repertoires were generated with immunoSEQ multiplex PCR, while TCRdb's copy carries only in-frame clones and drops some. This sample carries 130,000 to 150,000 clones, roughly four fifths of them seen once, and the ten largest clones take roughly 3%.

The specimen was peripheral blood. This clonotype originated in a woman aged 80 or over with acute or convalescent COVID-19. This chain links TRBV30 with TRBJ2-7; 8 bases match TRBD2. CDR3 bases: TGTGCCTCCTCGGGGGGGCTCTACGAGCAGTACTTC. Its translation: CASSGGLYEQYF.